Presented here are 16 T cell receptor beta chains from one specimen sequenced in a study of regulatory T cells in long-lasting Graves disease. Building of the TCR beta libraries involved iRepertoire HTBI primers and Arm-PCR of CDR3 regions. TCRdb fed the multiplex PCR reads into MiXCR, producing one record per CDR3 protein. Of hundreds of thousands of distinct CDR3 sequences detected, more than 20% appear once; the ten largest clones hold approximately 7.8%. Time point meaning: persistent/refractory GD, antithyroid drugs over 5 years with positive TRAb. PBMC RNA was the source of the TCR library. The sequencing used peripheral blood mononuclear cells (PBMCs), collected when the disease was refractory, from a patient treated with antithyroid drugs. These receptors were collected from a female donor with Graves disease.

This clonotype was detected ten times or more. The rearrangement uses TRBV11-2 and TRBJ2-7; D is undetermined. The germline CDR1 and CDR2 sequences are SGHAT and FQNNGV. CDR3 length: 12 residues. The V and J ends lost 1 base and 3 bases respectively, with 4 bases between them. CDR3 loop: CASSLARYEQYF. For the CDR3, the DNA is TGTGCCAGCAGCTTAGCTCGCTACGAGCAGTACTTC.

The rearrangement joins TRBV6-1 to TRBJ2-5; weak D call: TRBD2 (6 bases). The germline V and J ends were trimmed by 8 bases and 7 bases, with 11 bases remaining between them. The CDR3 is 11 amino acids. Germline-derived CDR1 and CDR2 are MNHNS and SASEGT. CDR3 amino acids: CASGGTGTQYF. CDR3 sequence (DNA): TGTGCCAGCGGCGGGACTGGGACCCAGTACTTC.

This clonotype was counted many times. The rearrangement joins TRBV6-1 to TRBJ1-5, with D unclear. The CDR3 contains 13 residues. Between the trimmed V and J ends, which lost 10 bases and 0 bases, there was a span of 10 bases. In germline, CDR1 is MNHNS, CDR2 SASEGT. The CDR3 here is CATGGYSNQPQHF. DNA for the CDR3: TGTGCCACCGGTGGATATAGCAATCAGCCCCAGCATTTT.

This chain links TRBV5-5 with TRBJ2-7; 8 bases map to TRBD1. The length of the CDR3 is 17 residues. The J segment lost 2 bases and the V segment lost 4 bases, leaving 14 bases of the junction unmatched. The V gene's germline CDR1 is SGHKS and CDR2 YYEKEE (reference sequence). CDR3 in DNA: TGTGCCAGCAGCGTGCTCCCAATCGACAGGGGCGCCTACGAGCAGTACTTC. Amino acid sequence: CASSVLPIDRGAYEQYF.

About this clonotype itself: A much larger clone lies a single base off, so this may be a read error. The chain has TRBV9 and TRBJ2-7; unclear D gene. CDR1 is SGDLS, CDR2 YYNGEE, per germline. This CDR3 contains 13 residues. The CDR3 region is CASSATGTYGQYF. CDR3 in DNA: TGTGCCAGCAGCGCGACTGGAACCTACGGGCAGTACTTC.

CDR3 sequence: CASTYGRSYEQYF. The CDR3 DNA reads TGCGCCAGCACGTACGGGAGGTCCTACGAGCAGTACTTC. The rearrangement joins TRBV5-1 to TRBJ2-7, with 7 nucleotides matching TRBD2. Losses at the gene ends were 6 bases for V and 1 base for J; bases not matched to a gene: 4. This CDR3 has 13 residues. CDR1 and CDR2 (germline): SGHRS, YFSETQ.

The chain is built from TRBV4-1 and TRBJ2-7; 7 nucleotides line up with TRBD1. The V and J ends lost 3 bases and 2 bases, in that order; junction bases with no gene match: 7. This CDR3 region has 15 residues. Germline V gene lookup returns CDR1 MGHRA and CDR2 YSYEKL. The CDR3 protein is CASSHRDRVTYEQYF. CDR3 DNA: TGCGCCAGCAGCCATAGAGACAGGGTAACCTACGAGCAGTACTTC.

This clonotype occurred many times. The chain's CDR3 is CASSATATYEQYF. DNA of the CDR3: TGTGCCAGCAGTGCGACTGCGACCTACGAGCAGTACTTC. This chain joins TRBV28 and TRBJ2-7; D gene unclear. V was trimmed by 5 bases and J by 2 bases, leaving 10 bases between them. The CDR3 runs to 13 residues. The V gene's germline CDR1 is MDHEN and CDR2 SYDVKM.

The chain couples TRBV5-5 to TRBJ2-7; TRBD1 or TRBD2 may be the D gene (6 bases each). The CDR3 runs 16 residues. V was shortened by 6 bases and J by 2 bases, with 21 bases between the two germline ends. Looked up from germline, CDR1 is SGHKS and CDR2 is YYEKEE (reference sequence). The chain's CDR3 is CASTHRGDILPYEQYF. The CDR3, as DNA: TGTGCCAGCACCCATAGGGGGGACATCCTCCCCTACGAGCAGTACTTC.

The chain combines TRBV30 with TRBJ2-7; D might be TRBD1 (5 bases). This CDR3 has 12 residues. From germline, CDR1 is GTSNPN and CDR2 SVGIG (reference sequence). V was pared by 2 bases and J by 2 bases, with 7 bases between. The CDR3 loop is CAWSQTAYEQYF. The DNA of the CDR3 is TGTGCCTGGAGTCAGACAGCCTACGAGCAGTACTTC.

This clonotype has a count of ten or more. CDR3 sequence: CASSFPGRGYEQYF. The CDR3, as DNA: TGTGCCAGCAGTTTCCCCGGGAGGGGCTACGAGCAGTACTTC. The V and J genes are TRBV28 and TRBJ2-7; TRBD2 matches at 8 bases. V lost 3 bases and J lost 3; bases outside the gene matches: 4. There are 14 residues in the CDR3. The germline CDR1 and CDR2 sequences are MDHEN and SYDVKM.

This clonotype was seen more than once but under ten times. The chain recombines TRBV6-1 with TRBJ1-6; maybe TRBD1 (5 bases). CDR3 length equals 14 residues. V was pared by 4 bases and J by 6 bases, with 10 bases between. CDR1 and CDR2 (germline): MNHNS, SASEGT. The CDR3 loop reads CASSATGANSPLHF. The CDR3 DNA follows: TGTGCCAGCAGTGCAACAGGAGCTAATTCACCCCTCCACTTT.

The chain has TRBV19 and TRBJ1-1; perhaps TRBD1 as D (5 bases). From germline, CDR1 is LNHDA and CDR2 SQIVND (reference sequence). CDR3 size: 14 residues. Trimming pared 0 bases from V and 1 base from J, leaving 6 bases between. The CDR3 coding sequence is TGTGCCAGTAGTATAGAGACAGCGAACACTGAAGCTTTCTTT. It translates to CASSIETANTEAFF.

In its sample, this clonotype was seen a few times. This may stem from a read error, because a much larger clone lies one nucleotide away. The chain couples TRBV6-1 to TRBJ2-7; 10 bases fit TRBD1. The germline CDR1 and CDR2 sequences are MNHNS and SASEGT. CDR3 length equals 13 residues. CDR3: CVSSRTGGYEQYF. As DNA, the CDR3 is TGTGTCAGCAGTCGGACAGGGGGCTACGAGCAGTACTTC.

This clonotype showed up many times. The CDR3 region is CASSLDPATSYEQYF. As DNA, the CDR3 is TGTGCCAGCAGCTTAGATCCAGCGACCTCCTACGAGCAGTACTTC. The rearrangement uses TRBV7-6 and TRBJ2-7, with D unresolved. Deletions cut 1 base from V and 0 bases from J, with 10 bases between. The length of the CDR3 is 15 residues. Germline CDR1 is SGHVS and CDR2 is FNYEAQ.

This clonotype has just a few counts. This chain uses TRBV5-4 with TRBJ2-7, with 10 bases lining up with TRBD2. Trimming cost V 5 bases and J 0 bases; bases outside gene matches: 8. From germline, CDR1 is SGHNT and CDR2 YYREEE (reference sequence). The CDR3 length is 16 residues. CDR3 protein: CASSYGLAASSYEQYF. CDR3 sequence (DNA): TGTGCCAGCAGTTACGGACTAGCGGCCAGCTCCTACGAGCAGTACTTC.